The following is a T cell receptor (beta chain) sequence with its context. This sample stems from a study of T cell responses to AZD1222 COVID-19 vaccine. V gave up 7 bases and J gave up 8 bases, with 17 bases separating them. This CDR3 comprises 14 residues. In germline, CDR1 is SNHLY, CDR2 FYNNEI. TCRdb keeps only in-frame clones here, not all; method: immunoSEQ multiplex PCR. The profile shows about 110,000 clones, 88% of them singletons. This chain uses TRBV2 with TRBJ1-4; TRBD1 might be the D (6 bases). This sequence originates from an adult in good health. The sequencing used peripheral blood, collected on day 0 of AZD1222 vaccination. Here the CDR3 reads CASKRSGGAEKLFF. The DNA for the CDR3 is TGTGCCAGCAAGCGGTCCGGGGGCGCGGAAAAACTGTTTTTT.